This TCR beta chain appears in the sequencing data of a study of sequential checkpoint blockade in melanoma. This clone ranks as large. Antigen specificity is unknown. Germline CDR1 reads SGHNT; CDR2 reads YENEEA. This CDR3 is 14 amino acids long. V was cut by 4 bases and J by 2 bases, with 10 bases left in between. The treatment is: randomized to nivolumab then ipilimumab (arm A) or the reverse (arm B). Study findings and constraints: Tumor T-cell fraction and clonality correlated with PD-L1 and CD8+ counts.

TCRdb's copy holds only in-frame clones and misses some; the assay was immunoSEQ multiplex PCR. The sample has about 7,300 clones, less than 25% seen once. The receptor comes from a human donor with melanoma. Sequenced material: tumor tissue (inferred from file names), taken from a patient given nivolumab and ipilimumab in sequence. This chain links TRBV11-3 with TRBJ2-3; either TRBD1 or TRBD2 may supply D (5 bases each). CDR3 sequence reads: CASSSGRITDTQYF. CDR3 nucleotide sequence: TGTGCCAGCAGCTCGGGACGGATCACAGATACGCAGTATTTT.